This section outlines one T cell receptor beta chain sequence together with its context. Its antigen is undetermined. After removal of 5 bases from V and 3 bases from J, the junction contained 7 bases not matched to a gene. The CDR3 length is 14 residues. CDR1 and CDR2 (germline): LNHDA, SQIVND (reference sequence). The entry originates in a study of Ad26.COV2.S vaccination and SARS-CoV-2 variants. Study context: Ad26.COV2.S, an intramuscular injection, was given once or twice 56 days apart. Findings and caveats of the study: Similar non-spike TCR breadth was seen in vaccine and placebo recipients. A substantial breadth of spike-specific CD8+ and CD4+ T cell responses after vaccination has been reported.

The sample's treatment: roughly 19 received Ad26.COV2.S at low or high dose, single or two shots; 5 received placebo; per-sample allocation not given. On day 63 after the first injection, vaccine and placebo recipients gave samples. The table came from immunoSEQ multiplex PCR; TCRdb's copy has only in-frame clones and leaves some out. The sample has some 350,000 clones; roughly 90% are singletons. The genes are TRBV19 and TRBJ2-7; 7 bases match TRBD2. This clonotype was sampled from a person between 18 and 59 years old who received the Ad26.COV2.S COVID-19 vaccine or a placebo. Here the sequenced sample was peripheral blood, taken in a trial of Ad26.COV2.S vaccine versus placebo. The CDR3 loop reads CASSSPGGSYEQYF. CDR3 DNA sequence: TGTGCCAGTAGTTCCCCTGGCGGGAGCTACGAGCAGTACTTC.